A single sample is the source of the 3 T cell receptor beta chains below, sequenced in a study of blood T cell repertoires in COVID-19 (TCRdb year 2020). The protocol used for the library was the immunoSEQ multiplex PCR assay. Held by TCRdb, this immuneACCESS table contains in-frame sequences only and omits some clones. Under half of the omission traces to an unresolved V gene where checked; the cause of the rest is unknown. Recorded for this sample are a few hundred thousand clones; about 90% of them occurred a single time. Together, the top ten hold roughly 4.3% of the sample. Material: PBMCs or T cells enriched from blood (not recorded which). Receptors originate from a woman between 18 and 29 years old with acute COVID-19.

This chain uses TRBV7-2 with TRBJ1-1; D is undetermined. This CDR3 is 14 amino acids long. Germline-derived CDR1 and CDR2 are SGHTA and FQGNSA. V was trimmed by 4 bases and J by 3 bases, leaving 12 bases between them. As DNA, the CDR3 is TGTGCCAGCAGCTCAATGGCCTTTGACACTGAAGCTTTCTTT. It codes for CASSSMAFDTEAFF.

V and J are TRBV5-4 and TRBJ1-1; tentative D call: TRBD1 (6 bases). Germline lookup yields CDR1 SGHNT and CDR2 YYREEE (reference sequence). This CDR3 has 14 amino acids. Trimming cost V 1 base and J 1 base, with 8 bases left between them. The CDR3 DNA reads TGTGCCAGCAGCTTGCCAGGGGCGAACACTGAAGCTTTCTTT. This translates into CASSLPGANTEAFF.

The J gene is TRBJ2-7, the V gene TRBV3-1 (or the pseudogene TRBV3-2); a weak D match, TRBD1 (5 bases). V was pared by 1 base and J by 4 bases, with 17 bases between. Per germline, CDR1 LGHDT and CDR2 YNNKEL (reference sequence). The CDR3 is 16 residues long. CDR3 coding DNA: TGTGCCAGCAGCCAAGCTGGACCACGTAGGGGATACGAGCAGTACTTC. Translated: CASSQAGPRRGYEQYF.